This entry is about one T cell receptor beta chain. What it binds is not known. The data were obtained in a study of T cell responses to AZD1222 COVID-19 vaccine. Assay used: immunoSEQ multiplex PCR; TCRdb lists only in-frame clones, some missing. This sample has 90,000 to 130,000 clones; over 90% occur once, and the top ten carry about 3.1%. Overall study findings and caveats: Baseline testing showed seropositivity in only a handful of AZD1222 recipients.

This clonotype was obtained from an adult who received the AZD1222 COVID-19 vaccine. The material sequenced was peripheral blood, taken 28 days after the second AZD1222 dose.

CDR3 in DNA: TGCAGCGTTGGCGAGGGCGAACAGCCCCAGCATTTT. This gives the protein CSVGEGEQPQHF. This rearrangement joins TRBV29-1 to TRBJ1-5; no clear D. Germline V lookup: CDR1 SQVTM, CDR2 ANQGSEA. CDR3 length: 12 amino acids. Trimming cost V 4 bases and J 7 bases, with 11 bases left between them.